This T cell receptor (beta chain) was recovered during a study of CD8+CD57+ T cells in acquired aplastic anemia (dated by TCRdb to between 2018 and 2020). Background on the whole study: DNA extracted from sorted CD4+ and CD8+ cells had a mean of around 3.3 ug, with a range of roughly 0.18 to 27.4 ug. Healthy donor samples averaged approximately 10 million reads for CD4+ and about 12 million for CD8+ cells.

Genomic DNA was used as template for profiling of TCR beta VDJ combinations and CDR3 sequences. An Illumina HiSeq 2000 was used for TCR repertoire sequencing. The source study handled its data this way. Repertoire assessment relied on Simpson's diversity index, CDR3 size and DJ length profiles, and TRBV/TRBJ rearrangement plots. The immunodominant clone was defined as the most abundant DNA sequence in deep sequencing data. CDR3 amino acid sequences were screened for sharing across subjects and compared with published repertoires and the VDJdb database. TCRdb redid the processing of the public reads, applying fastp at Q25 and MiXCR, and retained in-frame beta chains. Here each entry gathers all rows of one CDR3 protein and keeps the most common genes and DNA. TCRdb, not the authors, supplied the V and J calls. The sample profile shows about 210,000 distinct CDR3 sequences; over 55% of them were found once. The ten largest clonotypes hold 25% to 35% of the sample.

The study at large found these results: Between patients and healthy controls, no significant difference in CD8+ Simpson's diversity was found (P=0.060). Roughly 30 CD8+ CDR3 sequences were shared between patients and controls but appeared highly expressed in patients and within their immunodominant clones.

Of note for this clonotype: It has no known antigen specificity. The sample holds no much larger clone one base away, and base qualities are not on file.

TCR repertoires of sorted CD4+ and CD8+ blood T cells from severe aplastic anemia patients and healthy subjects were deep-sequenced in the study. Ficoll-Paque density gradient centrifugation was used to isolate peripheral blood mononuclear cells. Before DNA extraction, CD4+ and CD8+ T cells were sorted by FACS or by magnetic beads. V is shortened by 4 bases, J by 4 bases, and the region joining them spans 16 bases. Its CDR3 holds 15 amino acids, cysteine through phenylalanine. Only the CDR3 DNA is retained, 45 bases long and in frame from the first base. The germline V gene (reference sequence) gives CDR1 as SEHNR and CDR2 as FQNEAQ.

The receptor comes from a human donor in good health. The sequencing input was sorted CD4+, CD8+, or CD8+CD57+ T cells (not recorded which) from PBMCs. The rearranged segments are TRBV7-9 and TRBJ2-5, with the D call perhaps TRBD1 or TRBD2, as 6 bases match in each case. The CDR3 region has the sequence CASSSPQGRSETQYF. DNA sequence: TGTGCCAGCAGCTCACCGCAGGGGAGGTCAGAGACCCAGTACTTC.